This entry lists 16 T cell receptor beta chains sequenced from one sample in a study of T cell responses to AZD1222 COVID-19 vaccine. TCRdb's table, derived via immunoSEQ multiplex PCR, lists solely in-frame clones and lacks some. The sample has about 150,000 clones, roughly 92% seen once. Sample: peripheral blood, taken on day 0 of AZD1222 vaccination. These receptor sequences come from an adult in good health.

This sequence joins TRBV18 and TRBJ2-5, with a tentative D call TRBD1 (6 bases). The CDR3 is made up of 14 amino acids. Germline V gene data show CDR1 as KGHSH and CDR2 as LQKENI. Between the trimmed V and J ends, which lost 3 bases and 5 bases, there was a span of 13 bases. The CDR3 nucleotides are TGTGCCAGCTCACCCCCACAGGGTCACGAGACCCAGTACTTC. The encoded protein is CASSPPQGHETQYF.

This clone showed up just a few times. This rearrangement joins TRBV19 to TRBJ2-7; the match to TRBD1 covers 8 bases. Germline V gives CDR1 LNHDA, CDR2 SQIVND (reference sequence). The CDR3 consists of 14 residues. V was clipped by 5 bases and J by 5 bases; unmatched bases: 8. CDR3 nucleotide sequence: TGTGCCAGTAGTGCTCGACAGGGGCCGGACGAGCAGTACTTC. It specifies CASSARQGPDEQYF.

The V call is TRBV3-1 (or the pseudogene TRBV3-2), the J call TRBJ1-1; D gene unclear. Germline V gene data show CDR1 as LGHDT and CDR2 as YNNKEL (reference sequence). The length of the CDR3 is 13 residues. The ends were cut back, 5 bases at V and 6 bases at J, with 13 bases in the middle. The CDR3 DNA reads TGTGCCAGCAGCAAAACCCTGTGGTCTGAAGCTTTCTTT. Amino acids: CASSKTLWSEAFF.

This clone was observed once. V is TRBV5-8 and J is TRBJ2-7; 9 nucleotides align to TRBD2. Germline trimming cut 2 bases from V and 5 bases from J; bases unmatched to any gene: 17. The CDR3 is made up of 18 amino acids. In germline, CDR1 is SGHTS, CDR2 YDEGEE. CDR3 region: CASSFLVREGHVRNEQYF. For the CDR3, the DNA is TGTGCCAGCAGCTTTTTGGTGCGGGAGGGCCATGTGAGGAACGAGCAGTACTTC.

This CDR3 is CVRSLLTGRPRDYGYTF. The CDR3 DNA follows: TGTGTCAGAAGCTTACTCACGGGACGGCCGAGGGACTATGGCTACACCTTC. The chain employs TRBV7-5 and TRBJ1-2. TRBV7-5 is marked as a pseudogene. The CDR3 has 17 residues.

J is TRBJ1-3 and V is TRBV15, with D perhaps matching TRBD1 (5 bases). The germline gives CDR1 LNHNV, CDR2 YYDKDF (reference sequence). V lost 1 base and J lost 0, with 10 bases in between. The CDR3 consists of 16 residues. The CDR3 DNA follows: TGTGCCACCAGCAGAGCTGGGGGGAGCTCTGGAAACACCATATATTTT. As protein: CATSRAGGSSGNTIYF.

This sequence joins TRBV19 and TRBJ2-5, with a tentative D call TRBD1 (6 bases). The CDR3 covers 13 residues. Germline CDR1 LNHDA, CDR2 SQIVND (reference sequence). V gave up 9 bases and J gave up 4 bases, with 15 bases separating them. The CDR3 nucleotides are TGTGCCAGCGCCACAGGGTGGGGAGAGACCCAGTACTTC. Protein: CASATGWGETQYF.

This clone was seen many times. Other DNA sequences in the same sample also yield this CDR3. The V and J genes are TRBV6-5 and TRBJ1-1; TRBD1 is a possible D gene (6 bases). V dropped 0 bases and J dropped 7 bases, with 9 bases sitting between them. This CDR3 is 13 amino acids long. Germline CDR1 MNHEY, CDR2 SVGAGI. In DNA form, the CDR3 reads TGTGCCAGCAGTTACTCAGGGGGAGGTGAAGCTTTCTTT. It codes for CASSYSGGGEAFF.

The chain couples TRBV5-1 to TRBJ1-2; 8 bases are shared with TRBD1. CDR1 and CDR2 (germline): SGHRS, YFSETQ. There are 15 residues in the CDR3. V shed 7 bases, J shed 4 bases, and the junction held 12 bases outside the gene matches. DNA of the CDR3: TGCGCCAGCGGTGGGCTCGCAGGGGGCACCTATGGCTACACCTTC. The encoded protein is CASGGLAGGTYGYTF.

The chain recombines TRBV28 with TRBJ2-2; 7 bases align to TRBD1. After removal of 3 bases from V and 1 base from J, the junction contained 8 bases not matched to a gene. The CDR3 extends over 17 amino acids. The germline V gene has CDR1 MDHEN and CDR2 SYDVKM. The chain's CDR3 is CASSFLGGQQNTGELFF. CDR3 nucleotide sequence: TGTGCCAGCAGTTTTCTAGGGGGACAGCAGAACACCGGGGAGCTGTTTTTT.

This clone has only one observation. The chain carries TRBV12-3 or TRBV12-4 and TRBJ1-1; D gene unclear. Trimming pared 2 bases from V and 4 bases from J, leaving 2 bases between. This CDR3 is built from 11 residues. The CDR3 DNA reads TGTGCCAGCAGTTTATTCACTGAAGCTTTCTTT. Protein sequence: CASSLFTEAFF.

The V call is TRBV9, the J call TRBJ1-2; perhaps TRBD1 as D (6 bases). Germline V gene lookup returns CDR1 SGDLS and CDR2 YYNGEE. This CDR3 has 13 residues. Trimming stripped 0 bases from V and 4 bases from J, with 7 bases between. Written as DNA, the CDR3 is TGTGCCAGCAGCGTAGCCAGGGGCTATGGCTACACCTTC. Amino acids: CASSVARGYGYTF.

The chain's CDR3 is CASSLPREGNLNREYF. CDR3 DNA: TGTGCCAGCAGTTTACCCCGGGAGGGAAATTTAAATAGGGAGTACTTC. The rearrangement links TRBV28 to TRBJ2-7; 8 nucleotides align to TRBD2. The V segment lost 2 bases and the J segment 11 bases; nucleotides outside the gene matches: 17. The CDR3 is made up of 16 amino acids. The V gene's germline CDR1 is MDHEN and CDR2 SYDVKM.

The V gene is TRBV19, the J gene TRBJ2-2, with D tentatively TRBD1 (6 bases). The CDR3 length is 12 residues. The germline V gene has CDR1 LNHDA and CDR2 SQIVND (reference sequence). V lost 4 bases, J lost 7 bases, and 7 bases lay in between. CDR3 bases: TGTGCCAGTAGTAGCAGGGGCGGGGAGCTGTTTTTT. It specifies CASSSRGGELFF.

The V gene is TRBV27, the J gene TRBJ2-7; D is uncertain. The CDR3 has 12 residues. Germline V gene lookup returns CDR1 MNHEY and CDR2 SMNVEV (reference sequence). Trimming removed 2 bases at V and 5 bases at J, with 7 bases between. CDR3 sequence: CASSLIGNEQYF. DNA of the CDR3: TGTGCCAGCAGTTTAATCGGAAACGAGCAGTACTTC.

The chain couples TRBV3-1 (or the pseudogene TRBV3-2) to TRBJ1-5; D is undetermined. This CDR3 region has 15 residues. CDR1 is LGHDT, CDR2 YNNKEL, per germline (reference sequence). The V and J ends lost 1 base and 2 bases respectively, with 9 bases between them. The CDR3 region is CASSQGVGGNQPQHF. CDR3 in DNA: TGTGCCAGCAGCCAAGGGGTTGGGGGCAATCAGCCCCAGCATTTT.